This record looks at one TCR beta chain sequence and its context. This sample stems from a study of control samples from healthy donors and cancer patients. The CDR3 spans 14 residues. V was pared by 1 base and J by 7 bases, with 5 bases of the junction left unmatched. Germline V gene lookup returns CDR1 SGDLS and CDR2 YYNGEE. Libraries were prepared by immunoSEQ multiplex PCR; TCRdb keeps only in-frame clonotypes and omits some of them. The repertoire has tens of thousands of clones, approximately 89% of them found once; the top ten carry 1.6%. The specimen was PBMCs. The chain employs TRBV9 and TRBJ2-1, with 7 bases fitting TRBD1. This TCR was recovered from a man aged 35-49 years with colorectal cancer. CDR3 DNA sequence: TGTGCCAGCAGCGTAAAAGGGGGCTTGAATGAGCAGTTCTTC. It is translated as CASSVKGGLNEQFF.